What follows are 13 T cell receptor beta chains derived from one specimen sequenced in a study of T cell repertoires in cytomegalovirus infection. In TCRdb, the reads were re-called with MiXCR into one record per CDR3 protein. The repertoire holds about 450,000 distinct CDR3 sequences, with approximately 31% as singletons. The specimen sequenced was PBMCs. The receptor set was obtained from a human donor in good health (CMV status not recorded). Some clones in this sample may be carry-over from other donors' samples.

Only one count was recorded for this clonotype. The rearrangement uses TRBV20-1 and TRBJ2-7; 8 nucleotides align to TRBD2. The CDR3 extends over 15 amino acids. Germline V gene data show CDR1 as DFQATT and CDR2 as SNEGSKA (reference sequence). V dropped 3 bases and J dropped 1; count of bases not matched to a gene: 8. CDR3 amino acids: CSARSGPSGSYEQYF. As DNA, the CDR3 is TGCAGTGCTAGGAGCGGGCCTAGCGGGTCCTACGAGCAGTACTTC.

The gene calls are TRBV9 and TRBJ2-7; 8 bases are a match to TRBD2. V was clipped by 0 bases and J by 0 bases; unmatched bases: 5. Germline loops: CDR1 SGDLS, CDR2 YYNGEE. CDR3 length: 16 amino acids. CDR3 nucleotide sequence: TGTGCCAGCAGCGTAGCCAGCGGGGGCCGCTCCTACGAGCAGTACTTC. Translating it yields CASSVASGGRSYEQYF.

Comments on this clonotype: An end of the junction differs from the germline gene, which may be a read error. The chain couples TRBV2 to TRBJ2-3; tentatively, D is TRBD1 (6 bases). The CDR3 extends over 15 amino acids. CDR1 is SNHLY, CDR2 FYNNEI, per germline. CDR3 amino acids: CAISASWTATDTQYF. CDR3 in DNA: TGCGCCATCAGTGCTAGCTGGACAGCCACAGATACGCAGTATTTT.

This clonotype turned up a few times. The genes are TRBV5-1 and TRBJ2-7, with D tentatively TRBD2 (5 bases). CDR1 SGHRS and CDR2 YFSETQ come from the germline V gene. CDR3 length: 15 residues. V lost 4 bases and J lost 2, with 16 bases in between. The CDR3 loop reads CASSRYLGDPYEQYF. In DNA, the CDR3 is TGCGCCAGCAGCAGGTATCTCGGGGATCCCTACGAGCAGTACTTC.

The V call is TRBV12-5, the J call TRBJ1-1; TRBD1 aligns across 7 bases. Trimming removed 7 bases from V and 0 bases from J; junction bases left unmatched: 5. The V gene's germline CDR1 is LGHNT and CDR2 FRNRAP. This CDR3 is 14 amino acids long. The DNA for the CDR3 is TGTGCTAGTGCCCCGACAGGGATGAACACTGAAGCTTTCTTT. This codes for CASAPTGMNTEAFF. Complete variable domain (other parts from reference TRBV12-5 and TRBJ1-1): DARVTQTPRHKVTEMGQEVTMRCQPILGHNTVFWYRQTMMQGLELLAYFRNRAPLDDSGMPKDRFSAEMPDATLATLKIQPSEPRDSAVYFCASAPTGMNTEAFFGQGTRLTVV.

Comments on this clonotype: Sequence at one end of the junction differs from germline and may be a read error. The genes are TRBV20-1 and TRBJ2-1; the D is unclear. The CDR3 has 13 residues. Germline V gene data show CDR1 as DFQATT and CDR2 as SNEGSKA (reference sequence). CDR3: CSASLAVYKEQFF. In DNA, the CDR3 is TGCAGTGCTAGCTTGGCAGTTTACAAGGAGCAGTTCTTC.

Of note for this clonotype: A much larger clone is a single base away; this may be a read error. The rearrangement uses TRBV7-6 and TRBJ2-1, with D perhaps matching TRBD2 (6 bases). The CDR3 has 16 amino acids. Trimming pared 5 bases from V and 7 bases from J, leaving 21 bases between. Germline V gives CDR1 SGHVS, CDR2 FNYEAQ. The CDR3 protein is CASSHRDLSGGNEQFF. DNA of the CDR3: TGTGCCAGCAGCCACCGGGACTTGTCCGGAGGGAATGAGCAGTTCTTC.

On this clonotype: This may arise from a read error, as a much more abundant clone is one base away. CDR3 residues: CASSTTRTVDPQYF. CDR3 nucleotide sequence: TGTGCCAGCAGCACTACCCGGACAGTCGATCCGCAGTATTTT. This chain uses TRBV7-8 with TRBJ2-3; tentatively, D is TRBD1 (6 bases). Germline CDR1 reads SGHVS; CDR2 reads FQNEAQ. With 5 bases removed from V and 10 bases from J, the gap between germline ends came to 19 bases. The CDR3 sequence is 14 residues long.

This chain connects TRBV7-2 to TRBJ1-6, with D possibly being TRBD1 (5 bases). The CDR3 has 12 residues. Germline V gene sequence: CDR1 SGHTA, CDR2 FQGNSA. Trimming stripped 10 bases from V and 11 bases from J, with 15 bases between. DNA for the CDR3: TGTGCCACCACGTTTGAAGGGGCACCCCTCCACTTT. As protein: CATTFEGAPLHF.

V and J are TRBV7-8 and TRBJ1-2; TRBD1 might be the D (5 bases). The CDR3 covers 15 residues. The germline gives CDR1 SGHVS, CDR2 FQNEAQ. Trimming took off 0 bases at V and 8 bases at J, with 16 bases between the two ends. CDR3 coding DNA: TGTGCCAGCAGCTTAGCTGGATTAACGGGGGGAGGCTACACCTTC. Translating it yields CASSLAGLTGGGYTF.

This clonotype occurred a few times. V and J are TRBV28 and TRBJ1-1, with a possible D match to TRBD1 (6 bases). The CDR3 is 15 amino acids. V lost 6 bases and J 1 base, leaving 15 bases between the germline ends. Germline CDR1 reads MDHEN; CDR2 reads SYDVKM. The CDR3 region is CASRVGGGWNTEAFF. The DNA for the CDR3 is TGTGCCAGCAGGGTAGGGGGGGGGTGGAACACTGAAGCTTTCTTT.

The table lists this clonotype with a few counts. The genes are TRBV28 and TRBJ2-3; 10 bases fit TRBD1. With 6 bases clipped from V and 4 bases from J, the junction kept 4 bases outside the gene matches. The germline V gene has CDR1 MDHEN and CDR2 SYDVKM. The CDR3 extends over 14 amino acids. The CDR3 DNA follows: TGTGCCAGCAGGACAGGGGGCGCCTCAGATACGCAGTATTTT. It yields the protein CASRTGGASDTQYF.

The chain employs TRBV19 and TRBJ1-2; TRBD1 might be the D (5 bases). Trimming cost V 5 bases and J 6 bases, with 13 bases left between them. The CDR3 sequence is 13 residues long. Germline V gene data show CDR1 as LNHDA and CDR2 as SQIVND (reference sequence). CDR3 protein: CASSVSGNHGYTF. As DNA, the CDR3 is TGTGCCAGTAGTGTATCAGGGAATCATGGCTACACCTTC.